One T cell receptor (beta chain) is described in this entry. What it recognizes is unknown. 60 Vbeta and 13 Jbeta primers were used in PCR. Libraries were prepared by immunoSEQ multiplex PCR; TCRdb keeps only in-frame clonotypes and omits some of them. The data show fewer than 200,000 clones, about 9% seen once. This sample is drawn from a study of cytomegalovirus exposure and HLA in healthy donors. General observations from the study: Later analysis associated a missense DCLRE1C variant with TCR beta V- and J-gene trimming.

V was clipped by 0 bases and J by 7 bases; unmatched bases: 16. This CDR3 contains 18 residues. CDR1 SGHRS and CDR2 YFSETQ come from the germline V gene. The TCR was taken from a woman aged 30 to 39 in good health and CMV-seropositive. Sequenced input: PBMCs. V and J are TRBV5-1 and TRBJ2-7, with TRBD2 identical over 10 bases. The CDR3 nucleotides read TGCGCCAGCAGCTTGGGCACGGACCCAGCGGGAGGGACGTTTGAGCAGTACTTC. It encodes CASSLGTDPAGGTFEQYF. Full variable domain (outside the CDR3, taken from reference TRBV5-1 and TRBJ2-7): KAGVTQTPRYLIKTRGQQVTLSCSPISGHRSVSWYQQTPGQGLQFLFEYFSETQRNKGNFPGRFSGRQFSNSRSEMNVSTLELGDSALYLCASSLGTDPAGGTFEQYFGPGTRLTVT.